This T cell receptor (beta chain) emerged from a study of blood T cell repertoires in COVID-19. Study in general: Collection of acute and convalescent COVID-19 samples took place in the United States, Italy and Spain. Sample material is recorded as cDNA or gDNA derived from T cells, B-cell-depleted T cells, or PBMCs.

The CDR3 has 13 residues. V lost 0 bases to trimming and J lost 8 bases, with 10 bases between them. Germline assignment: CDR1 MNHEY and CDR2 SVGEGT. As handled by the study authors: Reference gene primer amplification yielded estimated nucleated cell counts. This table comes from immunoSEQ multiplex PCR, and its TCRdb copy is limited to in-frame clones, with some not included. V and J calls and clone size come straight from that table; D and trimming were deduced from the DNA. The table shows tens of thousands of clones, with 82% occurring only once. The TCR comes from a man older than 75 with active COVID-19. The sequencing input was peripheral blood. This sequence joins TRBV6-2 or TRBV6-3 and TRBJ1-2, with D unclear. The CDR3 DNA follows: TGTGCCAGCAGTTACTCATCGGGAGGCGGCTACACCTTC. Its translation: CASSYSSGGGYTF.